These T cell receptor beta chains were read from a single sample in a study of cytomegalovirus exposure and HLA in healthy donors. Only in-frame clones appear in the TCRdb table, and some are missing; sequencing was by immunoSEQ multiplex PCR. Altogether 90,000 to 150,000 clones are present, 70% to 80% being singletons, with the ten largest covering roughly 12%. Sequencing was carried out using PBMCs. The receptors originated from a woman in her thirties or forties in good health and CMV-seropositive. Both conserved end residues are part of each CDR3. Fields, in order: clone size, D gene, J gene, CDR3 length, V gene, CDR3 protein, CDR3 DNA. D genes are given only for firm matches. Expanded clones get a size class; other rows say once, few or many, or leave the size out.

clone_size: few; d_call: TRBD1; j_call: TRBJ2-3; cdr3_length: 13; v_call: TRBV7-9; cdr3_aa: CAINRGQTDTQYF; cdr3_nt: TGTGCCATCAACAGGGGGCAGACAGATACGCAGTATTTT
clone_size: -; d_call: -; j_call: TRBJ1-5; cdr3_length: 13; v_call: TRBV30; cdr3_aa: CAWSIQGKQPQHF; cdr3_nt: TGTGCCTGGAGTATCCAGGGGAAACAGCCCCAGCATTTT
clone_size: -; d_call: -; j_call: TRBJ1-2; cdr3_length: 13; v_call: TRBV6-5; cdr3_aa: CASRPPRIYGYTF; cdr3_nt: TGTGCCAGCAGACCCCCGCGAATCTATGGCTACACCTTC
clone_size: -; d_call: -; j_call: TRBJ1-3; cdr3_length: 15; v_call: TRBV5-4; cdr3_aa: CASSLRAPSGNTIYF; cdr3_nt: TGTGCCAGCAGCCTCCGAGCCCCCTCTGGAAACACCATATATTTT
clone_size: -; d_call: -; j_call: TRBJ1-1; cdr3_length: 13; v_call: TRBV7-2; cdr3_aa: CASSPGAHTEAFF; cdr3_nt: TGTGCCAGCAGCCCGGGAGCCCACACTGAAGCTTTCTTT
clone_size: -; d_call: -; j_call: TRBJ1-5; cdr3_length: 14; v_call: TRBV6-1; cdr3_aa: CASSELRGNQPQHF; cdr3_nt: TGTGCCAGCAGTGAATTACGGGGCAATCAGCCCCAGCATTTT
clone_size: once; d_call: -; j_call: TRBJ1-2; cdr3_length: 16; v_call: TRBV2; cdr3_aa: CASSEAGGTIRDGYTF; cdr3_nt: TGTGCCAGCAGTGAAGCGGGTGGGACTATCAGGGATGGCTACACCTTC
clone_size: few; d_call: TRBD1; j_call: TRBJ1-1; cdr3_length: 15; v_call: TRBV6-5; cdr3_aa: CASSYSGQMNTEAFF; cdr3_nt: TGTGCCAGCAGTTACTCGGGACAGATGAACACTGAAGCTTTCTTT
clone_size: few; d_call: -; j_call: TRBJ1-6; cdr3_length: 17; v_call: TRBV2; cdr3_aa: CASSEKVLTGRHSPLHF; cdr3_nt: TGTGCCAGCAGTGAAAAAGTGCTGACAGGCAGACATTCACCCCTCCACTTT
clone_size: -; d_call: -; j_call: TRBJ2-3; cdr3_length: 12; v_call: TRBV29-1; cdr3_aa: CSVRPSTDTQYF; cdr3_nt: TGCAGCGTCAGGCCTAGCACAGATACGCAGTATTTT
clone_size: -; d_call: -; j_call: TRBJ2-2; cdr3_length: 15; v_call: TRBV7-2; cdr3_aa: CAGGAGAGGTGELFF; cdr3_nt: TGTGCCGGAGGGGCGGGGGCCGGGGGGACCGGGGAGCTGTTTTTT
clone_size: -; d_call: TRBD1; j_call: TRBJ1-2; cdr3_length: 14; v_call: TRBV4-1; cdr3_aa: CASSGQGPNYGYTF; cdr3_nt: TGCGCCAGCAGCGGACAGGGCCCTAACTATGGCTACACCTTC
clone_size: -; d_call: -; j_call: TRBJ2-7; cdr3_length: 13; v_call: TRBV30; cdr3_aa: CAWSRILRPGQYF; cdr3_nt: TGTGCCTGGAGTCGTATATTGAGGCCTGGGCAGTACTTC
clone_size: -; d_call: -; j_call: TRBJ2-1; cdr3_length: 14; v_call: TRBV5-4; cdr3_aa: CASSSGLGHNEQFF; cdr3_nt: TGTGCCAGCAGCTCGGGGTTGGGCCACAATGAGCAGTTCTTC
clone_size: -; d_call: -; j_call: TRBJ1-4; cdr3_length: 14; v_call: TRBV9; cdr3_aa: CASSAVGPGEKLFF; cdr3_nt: TGTGCCAGCAGCGCAGTTGGCCCGGGAGAAAAACTGTTTTTT
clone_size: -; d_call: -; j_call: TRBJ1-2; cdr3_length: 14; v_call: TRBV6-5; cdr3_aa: CASTPLGSSRERTF; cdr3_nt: TGTGCCAGCACCCCTTTGGGGTCGTCCCGGGAGCGCACCTTC
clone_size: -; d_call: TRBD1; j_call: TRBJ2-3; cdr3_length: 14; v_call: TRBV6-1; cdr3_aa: CASSPTRGSDTQYF; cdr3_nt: TGTGCCAGCAGCCCAACCAGGGGGTCAGATACGCAGTATTTT
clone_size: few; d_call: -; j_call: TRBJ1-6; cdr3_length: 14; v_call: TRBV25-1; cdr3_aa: CASSESEDSSPLHF; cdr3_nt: TGTGCCAGCAGTGAATCGGAGGACAGTTCACCCCTCCACTTT
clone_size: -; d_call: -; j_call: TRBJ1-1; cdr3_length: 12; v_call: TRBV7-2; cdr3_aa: CASSLPPTEAFF; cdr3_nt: TGTGCCAGCAGCTTACCCCCTACTGAAGCTTTCTTT
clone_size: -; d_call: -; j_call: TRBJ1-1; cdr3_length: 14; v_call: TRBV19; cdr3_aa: CASSYDTVNTEAFF; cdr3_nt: TGTGCCAGTAGCTACGACACCGTGAACACTGAAGCTTTCTTT
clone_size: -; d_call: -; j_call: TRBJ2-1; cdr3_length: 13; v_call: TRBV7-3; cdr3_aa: CASSARRWNEQFF; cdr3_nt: TGTGCCAGCAGCGCCCGCCGGTGGAATGAGCAGTTCTTC
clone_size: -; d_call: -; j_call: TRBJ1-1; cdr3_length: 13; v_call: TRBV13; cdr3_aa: CASSLNVDTEAFF; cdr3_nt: TGTGCCAGCAGCTTAAATGTAGACACTGAAGCTTTCTTT
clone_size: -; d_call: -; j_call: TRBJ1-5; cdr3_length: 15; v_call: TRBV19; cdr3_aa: CASSLRISSNQPQHF; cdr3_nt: TGTGCCAGTAGTCTCAGGATTTCTAGCAATCAGCCCCAGCATTTT
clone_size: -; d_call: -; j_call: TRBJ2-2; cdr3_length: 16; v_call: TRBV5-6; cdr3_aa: CASSLSPNGDTGELFF; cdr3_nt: TGTGCCAGCAGCTTGAGTCCCAACGGGGACACCGGGGAGCTGTTTTTT
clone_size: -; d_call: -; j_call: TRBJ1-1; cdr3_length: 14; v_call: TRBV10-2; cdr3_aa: CASSQGGGNTEAFF; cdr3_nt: TGCGCCAGCAGTCAGGGAGGGGGGAACACTGAAGCTTTCTTT
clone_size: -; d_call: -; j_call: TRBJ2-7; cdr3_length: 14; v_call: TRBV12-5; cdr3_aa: CASGLDADTYEQYF; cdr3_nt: TGTGCTAGTGGTTTGGATGCGGACACCTACGAGCAGTACTTC
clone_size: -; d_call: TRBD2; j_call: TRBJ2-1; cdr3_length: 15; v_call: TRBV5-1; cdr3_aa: CASSFGAGNYNEQFF; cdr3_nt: TGCGCCAGCAGCTTTGGAGCGGGGAACTACAATGAGCAGTTCTTC
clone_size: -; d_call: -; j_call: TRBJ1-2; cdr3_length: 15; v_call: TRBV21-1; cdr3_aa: CASSKEDRGRHGYTF; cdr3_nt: TGTGCCAGCAGCAAAGAAGACAGGGGGAGGCATGGCTACACCTTC
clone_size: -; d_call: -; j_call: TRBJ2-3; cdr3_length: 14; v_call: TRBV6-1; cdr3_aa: CASSEMSLTDTQYF; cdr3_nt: TGTGCCAGCAGTGAAATGAGTCTAACAGATACGCAGTATTTT